Below, 2 T cell receptor beta chains from the same sample are listed, as sequenced in a study of T-cell memory formation after mild COVID-19. TCRdb reprocessed the 5' RACE reads with MiXCR, giving one entry per CDR3 protein. The table lists about 190,000 distinct CDR3 sequences, around 18% of them singletons. The specimen was PBMCs or a T cell subset sorted from them (not recorded which). The source of these receptors is an adult woman who had mild COVID-19 (a few samples of this study predate the infection). Cell type and time point are not known.

The rearrangement uses TRBV19 and TRBJ1-1, with 7 nucleotides matching TRBD1. Germline V gene sequence: CDR1 LNHDA, CDR2 SQIVND (reference sequence). The CDR3 loop spans 13 amino acids. The ends lost 3 bases at V and 10 bases at J; junction bases unmatched: 8. The CDR3 bases are TGTGCCAGTAGTATCAGTGGGAACAGGGGAGCTTTCTTT. Translation gives CASSISGNRGAFF.

This clonotype was seen a handful of times. The V gene is TRBV5-1, the J gene TRBJ2-3, with D perhaps TRBD2 (5 bases). The V end was cut by 1 base, the J end by 2 bases, with 17 bases between. Germline V gene sequence: CDR1 SGHRS, CDR2 YFSETQ. This CDR3 has 17 amino acids. For the CDR3, the DNA is TGCGCCAGCAGCTTGAGGAGCGGTATAGGGTACACAGATACGCAGTATTTT. Translating it yields CASSLRSGIGYTDTQYF.